Listed below are T cell receptor beta chains from one sample, sequenced in a study of T cell repertoires in aging, cancer and after chemotherapy. TCRdb itself ran the multiplex PCR reads through MiXCR, one entry per CDR3 protein. The table shows about 2,200 distinct CDR3 sequences, with about 33% occurring only once. Sequenced: blood. Receptor source: a human donor with a solid tumor. CDR3s include the opening cysteine and the closing phenylalanine or tryptophan. Fields, in order: J gene, D gene, V gene, clone size, CDR3 DNA, CDR3 protein. D genes are given only for firm matches. Not all rows give a size; the values are once, few, many and, for expanded clones, a class.

TRBJ2-1 TRBD2 TRBV5-5 . TGTGCCAGCGGATCGCCGGGACTAGCGGGTAAAAATGAGCAGTTCTTC CASGSPGLAGKNEQFF
TRBJ1-3 TRBD1 TRBV5-5 . TGTGCCAGCAGCTGGACAGGGCACGGAAACACCATATATTTT CASSWTGHGNTIYF
TRBJ2-5 . TRBV19 . TGTGCCAGTAGTACGCGAGCCGGGACCCTGAGGGAGACCCAGTACTTC CASSTRAGTLRETQYF
TRBJ1-2 . TRBV19 medium-sized TGTGCCAGTAGTATCGGCGGGGCAGGGAAGGGACACGGCTACACCTTC CASSIGGAGKGHGYTF
TRBJ2-1 . TRBV6-5 . TGTGCCAGCAGGGCGGGATTTGAGCAGTTCTTC CASRAGFEQFF
TRBJ2-3 . TRBV6-2/TRBV6-3 few TGTGCCAGCAGTTATTCGACAGGAGGGCCAGATACGCAGTATTTT CASSYSTGGPDTQYF
TRBJ2-5 . TRBV24-1 once TGTGCCACCGCAGGGGTGGGGTGGGAGACCCAGTACTTC CATAGVGWETQYF
TRBJ2-3 . TRBV30 . TGTGCCTGGAGTGCCGGATTGGGGTATGGGGTAGATACGCAGTATTTT CAWSAGLGYGVDTQYF
TRBJ1-3 . TRBV27 few TGTGCCAGCAGTGAAAAGGGGAGCTCTGGAAACACCATATATTTT CASSEKGSSGNTIYF
TRBJ1-6 TRBD1 TRBV5-5 few TGTGCCAGCAGCTTAAGAGGGGACAGCTCCTATAATTCACCCCTCCACTTT CASSLRGDSSYNSPLHF
TRBJ1-4 . TRBV29-1 medium-sized TGCAGCGTGACTCTGGGTAGGAATGAAAAACTGTTTTTT CSVTLGRNEKLFF
TRBJ2-4 TRBD2 TRBV27 . TGTGCCAGCAGGGAGGGACTAGCGGTAAACATTCAGTACTTC CASREGLAVNIQYF
TRBJ2-5 TRBD2 TRBV7-2 . TGTGCCAGCAGCTTAGGGGGGGGACGGGGGGAGACCCAGTACTTC CASSLGGGRGETQYF
TRBJ1-1 . TRBV6-5 . TGTGCCAGCAGCCTTATCCGGACCACTGAAGCTTTCTTT CASSLIRTTEAFF
TRBJ2-7 . TRBV19 medium-sized TGTGCCAGTAGTATAGGGGCGGCCTACGAGCAGTACTTC CASSIGAAYEQYF
TRBJ1-2 . TRBV18 few TGTGCCAGCTCTCACCCGACAGGAGGATACACCTTC CASSHPTGGYTF
TRBJ2-4 . TRBV6-5 . TGTGCCAGCAGCCCCGACAGGACTACTAAAAACATTCAGTACTTC CASSPDRTTKNIQYF
TRBJ1-1 . TRBV6-2/TRBV6-3 . TGTGCCAGCAGTTACCGGATCCGGCCAGGCACTGAAGCTTTCTTT CASSYRIRPGTEAFF
TRBJ2-1 . TRBV6-4 . TGTGCCAGCAGTGAAATAGGCGGGAAGAACAATGAGCAGTTCTTC CASSEIGGKNNEQFF
TRBJ1-1 TRBD1 TRBV6-5 . TGTGCCAGCAGTTACCTCCAACTTACAGGGGTGAACACTGAAGCTTTCTTT CASSYLQLTGVNTEAFF
TRBJ1-2 . TRBV19 large TGTGCCAGTAGTTCTCAGACAACCTCCTATGGCTACACCTTC CASSSQTTSYGYTF
TRBJ1-3 . TRBV19 . TGTGCCAGTAGTACCAGGACGAACACCATATATTTT CASSTRTNTIYF
TRBJ2-7 . TRBV27 . TGTGCCAGCAGTATACACCTTCCGGGACAACCTGCCGAGCAGTACTTC CASSIHLPGQPAEQYF
TRBJ2-3 . TRBV13 hyperexpanded TGTGCCAGCAGCTTAAGGTCTGGGGGCCGTCGCACAGATACGCAGTATTTT CASSLRSGGRRTDTQYF
TRBJ2-3 TRBD2 TRBV27 . TGTGCCAGCCGTAGGACTAGCGGGGGACCTAGCATAGATACGCAGTATTTT CASRRTSGGPSIDTQYF
TRBJ2-5 . TRBV15 once TGTGCCACCAGCATCACGGCGGGAGAGACCCAGTACTTC CATSITAGETQYF
TRBJ2-7 TRBD1 TRBV4-3 . TGCGCCAGCAGCCAAGATCCACAGGGGGGCACCTACGAGCAGTACTTC CASSQDPQGGTYEQYF
TRBJ1-2 . TRBV18 . TGTGCCAGCTCACCAGTCAGAGACTATTATGGCTACACCTTC CASSPVRDYYGYTF
TRBJ2-5 TRBD1 TRBV11-3 . TGTGCCAGCAGCTTGGCGCGGGACAGGAAGTACTTC CASSLARDRKYF
TRBJ1-2 . TRBV30 few TGTGCCTGGAATCAGGGCGGCTATGGCTACACCTTC CAWNQGGYGYTF
TRBJ2-5 TRBD2 TRBV18 . TGTGCCAGCTCACCCCTAGCGGGAGGCCAAGAGACCCAGTACTTC CASSPLAGGQETQYF
TRBJ1-1 . TRBV19 . TGTGCCAGTAGGGAGGGGGTGAACACTGAAGCTTTCTTT CASREGVNTEAFF
TRBJ2-7 TRBD1 TRBV6-2/TRBV6-3 few TGTGCCAGCAGGATTAGTACGGGACAGAAATACTACGAGCAGTACTTC CASRISTGQKYYEQYF
TRBJ1-6 TRBD1 TRBV7-9 . TGTGCCAGCAGCTCCGGGACAGGGAGCCTTTTCACCCTCCACTTT CASSSGTGSLFTLHF
TRBJ2-5 TRBD2 TRBV5-4 few TGTGCCAGCAGTCGAGCGGGAGTGGAGACCCAGTACTTC CASSRAGVETQYF
TRBJ2-3 . TRBV5-5 medium-sized TGTGCCAGCAGCTTGCAGCAGACTAGCACAGATACGCAGTATTTT CASSLQQTSTDTQYF
TRBJ2-1 . TRBV7-9 . TGTGCCAGCAGTAATGGGGACTCCTACTCCTACAATGAGCAGTTCTTC CASSNGDSYSYNEQFF
TRBJ1-3 . TRBV7-6 . TGTGCCAGCAGCTTAATCGCGGCAGGGAGCAGCTCTGGAAACACCATATATTTT CASSLIAAGSSSGNTIYF
TRBJ1-3 . TRBV5-6 few TGTGCCAGCAGCTTGAATTGGGACAACTTAAACACCATATATTTT CASSLNWDNLNTIYF
TRBJ2-3 . TRBV6-1 few TGTGCCAGCAGTAGGGATACGCAGTATTTT CASSRDTQYF
TRBJ2-7 TRBD1 TRBV20-1 . TGCAGTGCCCACTTAACTTCCCCGGGACAGGGCCTACGGGAGCAGTACTTC CSAHLTSPGQGLREQYF